The clone carrying this T cell receptor (beta chain) was recorded a few times. This sample is part of a study of blood T cells in healthy people across ages. A sample-barcoded 5' primer and a J-beta primer mix were used in a second PCR of about 6 to 11 cycles. TCRdb analysed the 5' RACE reads with MiXCR anew, one entry per CDR3 protein. The table shows over 1.5 million distinct CDR3 sequences, with about 50% occurring only once. Sequencing input: blood. This TCR derives from a middle-aged woman in good health.

This chain's CDR3 is CASSPEGALENEQFF. The DNA for the CDR3 is TGTGCCAGCAGCCCTGAAGGGGCCCTCGAGAATGAGCAGTTCTTC. The chain employs TRBV7-9 and TRBJ2-1, with a tentative D call TRBD1 (5 bases). Trimming took 5 bases from V and 7 from J, leaving 18 bases between them. The CDR3 has 15 amino acids. Germline V gene data show CDR1 as SEHNR and CDR2 as FQNEAQ (reference sequence).